Detailed here is one TCR beta chain. What this receptor recognizes is not known. It has no much larger one-base neighbor in the sample; base qualities were not kept. TCRbeta CDR3 regions were amplified from genomic DNA using the immunoSEQ Assay, a bias-controlled multiplex PCR. In the source study's methods: Within the assay, amplification of reference gene primers was used to estimate how many nucleated cells each sample contained. To quantify the absolute abundance of each unique TCRbeta CDR3 rearrangement, sequence reads were collapsed and filtered. For each sample, productive Simpson clonality was calculated by taking the square root of Simpson's diversity index across productive rearrangements. Imported from immuneACCESS, the table was reduced by TCRdb to in-frame sequences with V and J called. These copies leave out some clones; in studies compared against another copy, an unresolved V gene accounts for under half, and the cause of the remainder is not known. From that table come the V and J calls and clone size; the DNA was used to work out D and trimming. This sample comprises 200,000 or so clones, roughly nine tenths of them detected only once. The ten largest clones capture more than 10% of the sample.

The germline V gene (reference sequence) gives CDR1 as MNHEY and CDR2 as SMNVEV. The CDR3 runs 13 residues from the cysteine to the phenylalanine. The entry retains the CDR3 DNA only, 39 bases that are in frame from base 1. Trimming leaves V shorter by 7 bases and J shorter by 10 bases, with the junction holding 12 bases beyond the gene matches. These data belong to a study of blood T cell repertoires in COVID-19 (dated by TCRdb to about 2020). Looking at the study overall: Samples covering the acute and convalescent phases of COVID-19 were provided by collaborators in the United States, Italy and Spain. Sample metadata almost always included a de-identified subject ID, COVID-19 status, age in years and sex. The dataset comprised deeply sampled blood TCRbeta repertoires from subjects exposed to, actively infected with, or recovered from COVID-19. The prospective study material was composed of cDNA or gDNA derived from T cells, B-cell-depleted T cells, or PBMCs. Where HLA class I and class II types were available, the types were taken from metadata supplied by the sample provider, not from assay-based typing. The repertoires were made available in a free public database intended to serve as a resource for research on the immune response to SARS-CoV-2. The samples were drawn from two sources: the first 160 participants of the ongoing ImmuneRACE study, and 1,000 to 1,500 subjects contributed by 6 global collaborators. What the study reported, not specific to this receptor: The amount of clinical and demographic metadata varied by source and participant and was provided uncurated.

Participants in the prospective study were enrolled through a virtual design, were aged about 18 to 90 years, and lived in fewer than 30 United States geographic areas. In the prospective study, cohorts were assigned on the basis of participant-reported clinical history obtained from a screening survey and a study questionnaire. ImmuneRACE Cohort 3 recovered participants were defined by two consecutive negative NP/OP PCR tests, healthcare professional clearance, or symptom resolution. Mobile phlebotomists in the prospective study collected whole blood, serum and a nasopharyngeal or oropharyngeal swab from every participant. Prospective study participants could optionally give additional blood draws and questionnaires over a roughly two-month period. Prospective study blood samples were shipped either frozen or at room temperature before DNA extraction.

Recombination joined TRBV27 with TRBJ1-1, with 7 central nucleotides matching TRBD1. Sequences were obtained from PBMCs or T cells enriched from blood (not recorded which). The TCR originated in a man between 25 and 39 years old who had recovered from COVID-19. In nucleotides, the sequence is TGTGCCAGCACCACTCCAAGAGACAGGGTAGCTTTCTTT. This translates into CASTTPRDRVAFF.